This passage covers 22 T cell receptor beta chains from one sample sequenced in a study of somatic mutations in cytotoxic T cells in rheumatoid arthritis. This table comes from immunoSEQ multiplex PCR, and its TCRdb copy is limited to in-frame clones, with some not included. The sample yields 10,000 to 15,000 clones, just under 80% seen once. The sample comprised CD8+ T cells sorted from blood. Every receptor here comes from an adult with rheumatoid arthritis.

J is TRBJ2-5 and V is TRBV9; D is perhaps TRBD2 (6 bases). V was pared by 1 base and J by 5 bases, with 15 bases between. Germline V gene sequence: CDR1 SGDLS, CDR2 YYNGEE. The CDR3 is 15 residues long. CDR3 sequence reads: CASSVSGLKGETQYF. DNA for the CDR3: TGTGCCAGCAGCGTAAGCGGGCTGAAGGGCGAGACCCAGTACTTC.

The chain couples TRBV21-1 to TRBJ1-2. TRBV21-1 is an annotated pseudogene. CDR3 size: 15 residues. As DNA, the CDR3 is TGTGCCAGCAGCAAGGGAGAGCGGGTGCGAGGTGGCTACACCTTC. This gives the protein CASSKGERVRGGYTF.

The V gene is TRBV6-6, the J gene TRBJ1-1; 8 nucleotides agree with TRBD1. The V gene's germline CDR1 is MNHNY and CDR2 SVGAGI (reference sequence). The CDR3 has 14 residues. J gave up 1 base and V 5 bases, and 3 bases lay outside the gene matches. CDR3 in DNA: TGTGCCAGCAGTCCGGGACAGGCGAACACTGAAGCTTTCTTT. It specifies CASSPGQANTEAFF.

The chain combines TRBV7-9 with TRBJ1-1, with D hard to call. Germline V CDR1 and CDR2: SEHNR, FQNEAQ (reference sequence). This CDR3 has 13 amino acids. V was cut by 5 bases and J by 1 base, with 8 bases left in between. CDR3 bases: TGTGCCAGCAGCCCGTACAGGAACACTGAAGCTTTCTTT. It is translated as CASSPYRNTEAFF.

This clone turned up a few times. This chain connects TRBV7-9 to TRBJ1-1; tentative D call: TRBD1 (6 bases). Germline V CDR1 and CDR2: SEHNR, FQNEAQ (reference sequence). CDR3 size: 13 residues. With 3 bases removed from V and 8 bases from J, the gap between germline ends came to 13 bases. Written as DNA, the CDR3 is TGTGCCAGCAGCTTCGAGGGGGTTGGAGAAGCTTTCTTT. Residues: CASSFEGVGEAFF.

The chain combines TRBV28 with TRBJ2-1; 9 positions agree with TRBD1. The germline CDR1 and CDR2 sequences are MDHEN and SYDVKM. V was pared by 5 bases and J by 0 bases, with 5 bases of the junction left unmatched. The CDR3 has 16 residues. CDR3 in amino acids: CASSPGTGISYNEQFF. The CDR3 DNA reads as TGTGCCAGCAGTCCCGGGACAGGGATCTCCTACAATGAGCAGTTCTTC.

The chain has TRBV29-1 and TRBJ2-5; tentative D call: TRBD1 (5 bases). Looked up from germline, CDR1 is SQVTM and CDR2 is ANQGSEA. Between the trimmed V and J ends, which lost 1 base and 5 bases, there was a span of 11 bases. CDR3 length: 13 residues. The CDR3: CSVEGGAMETQYF. The CDR3 DNA follows: TGCAGCGTTGAAGGTGGGGCCATGGAGACCCAGTACTTC.

The V gene is TRBV4-1, the J gene TRBJ2-1; D may be TRBD1 or TRBD2 (5 bases each). CDR3 length: 12 amino acids. V gave up 1 base and J gave up 11 bases, with 9 bases separating them. CDR1 and CDR2 (germline): MGHRA, YSYEKL. The CDR3, as DNA: TGCGCCAGCAGCCAAGTACCGGGACAGCAGTTCTTC. Amino acids: CASSQVPGQQFF.

This clone is a singleton in its sample. The V and J genes are TRBV11-2 and TRBJ2-1, with D unclear. V lost 2 bases to trimming and J lost 5 bases, with 13 bases between them. CDR1 and CDR2 (germline): SGHAT, FQNNGV. This CDR3 comprises 15 residues. The CDR3 region is CASSLLGLDHNEQFF. The DNA of the CDR3 is TGTGCCAGCAGCTTACTGGGCCTAGACCACAATGAGCAGTTCTTC.

The chain couples TRBV27 to TRBJ2-7, with D possibly TRBD1 on 6 matching bases. The CDR3 length is 14 residues. Germline loops: CDR1 MNHEY, CDR2 SMNVEV (reference sequence). V lost 7 bases to trimming and J lost 5 bases, with 18 bases between them. The CDR3 here is CASTISAGVNEQYF. Written as DNA, the CDR3 is TGTGCCAGCACAATTTCGGCAGGGGTCAACGAGCAGTACTTC.

The chain carries TRBV28 and TRBJ2-7; 10 positions agree with TRBD1. The trim removed 2 bases at V and 7 bases at J, leaving 5 bases unmatched. The CDR3 is made up of 14 amino acids. Germline CDR1 is MDHEN and CDR2 is SYDVKM. The CDR3 bases are TGTGCCAGCAGTTTACCCCGGACAGGGGGAGAGCAGTACTTC. It specifies CASSLPRTGGEQYF.

The chain is built from TRBV19 and TRBJ2-2; 7 nucleotides agree with TRBD1. The length of the CDR3 is 15 residues. Germline CDR1 is LNHDA and CDR2 is SQIVND (reference sequence). Trimming took 3 bases from V and 4 from J; bases not matched to a gene: 5. CDR3 sequence: CASSIAGGFTGELFF. The CDR3 bases are TGTGCCAGTAGTATCGCAGGGGGTTTCACCGGGGAGCTGTTTTTT.

The chain's CDR3 is CASGLVGGFNTEAFF. For the CDR3, the DNA is TGTGCTAGTGGTTTGGTAGGCGGATTCAACACTGAAGCTTTCTTT. The rearrangement links TRBV12-5 to TRBJ1-1, with D unresolved. This CDR3 has 15 residues. V was clipped by 0 bases and J by 2 bases, with 10 bases between them. Germline lookup yields CDR1 LGHNT and CDR2 FRNRAP.

This clone came up a few times. The rearrangement links TRBV30 to TRBJ1-1; possibly TRBD1 for D (5 bases). Germline V gives CDR1 GTSNPN, CDR2 SVGIG (reference sequence). CDR3 length: 13 residues. The V and J ends lost 0 bases and 8 bases respectively, with 13 bases between them. CDR3 residues: CAWSVWGLGEAFF. The CDR3, as DNA: TGTGCCTGGAGTGTCTGGGGCTTGGGCGAAGCTTTCTTT.

By proportion, this clone is medium-sized. V and J are TRBV11-3 and TRBJ2-7; D remains unclear. V shed 1 base and J shed 3 bases, with 7 bases lying between them. CDR3 size: 13 residues. Germline CDR1 and CDR2: SGHNT and YENEEA. The CDR3 region is CASSLGRSYEQYF. CDR3 sequence (DNA): TGTGCCAGCAGCTTAGGTAGGAGCTACGAGCAGTACTTC.

This chain links TRBV7-6 with TRBJ1-6, with D perhaps matching TRBD1 (5 bases). The CDR3 extends over 16 amino acids. Per germline, CDR1 SGHVS and CDR2 FNYEAQ. Trimming cost V 5 bases and J 4 bases, with 15 bases left between them. This chain's CDR3 is CASSQTASLYNSPLHF. DNA of the CDR3: TGTGCCAGCAGCCAGACAGCGAGTCTTTATAATTCACCCCTCCACTTT.

This clone was detected only a few times. The J gene is TRBJ2-1, the V gene TRBV19; D not resolved. The CDR3 is 17 residues long. CDR1 LNHDA and CDR2 SQIVND come from the germline V gene (reference sequence). With 5 bases removed from V and 0 bases from J, the gap between germline ends came to 17 bases. The CDR3, as DNA: TGTGCCAGTAGTCCCCCTCCCGCGGAGCTCTCCTACAATGAGCAGTTCTTC. This gives the protein CASSPPPAELSYNEQFF.

This chain joins TRBV7-9 and TRBJ1-1; D might be TRBD1 (6 bases). With 4 bases removed from V and 4 bases from J, the gap between germline ends came to 16 bases. Per germline, CDR1 SEHNR and CDR2 FQNEAQ (reference sequence). This CDR3 contains 15 residues. This CDR3 is CASSYNPGGLTEAFF. The CDR3 nucleotides are TGTGCCAGCAGCTATAACCCGGGGGGGCTCACTGAAGCTTTCTTT.

The CDR3 loop reads CASSHTTGAGQPQHF. Written as DNA, the CDR3 is TGCGCCAGCAGCCATACTACAGGGGCCGGTCAGCCCCAGCATTTT. This chain joins TRBV4-1 and TRBJ1-5; 7 nucleotides match TRBD1. Germline V CDR1 and CDR2: MGHRA, YSYEKL. The CDR3 extends over 15 amino acids. V lost 3 bases to trimming and J lost 6 bases; unmatched junction nucleotides: 8.

The genes are TRBV11-3 and TRBJ2-3, with 10 bases fitting TRBD2. Germline trimming cut 5 bases from V and 1 base from J; bases unmatched to any gene: 3. This CDR3 has 15 amino acids. In germline, CDR1 is SGHNT, CDR2 YENEEA. This CDR3 is CASSPGLAGTDTQYF. CDR3 nucleotides: TGTGCCAGCAGCCCAGGACTAGCGGGCACAGATACGCAGTATTTT.

The CDR3 here is CASRDTSGSSYEQYF. For the CDR3, the DNA is TGTGCCAGCAGAGACACTAGCGGGAGCTCCTACGAGCAGTACTTC. This chain joins TRBV2 and TRBJ2-7, with 11 bases aligning to TRBD2. The germline CDR1 and CDR2 sequences are SNHLY and FYNNEI. V shed 6 bases, J shed 0 bases, and the junction held 4 bases outside the gene matches. The length of the CDR3 is 15 residues.

The J gene is TRBJ2-7, the V gene TRBV11-2; 8 positions agree with TRBD1. The CDR3 covers 12 residues. Unmatched junction bases numbered 4, after V lost 6 bases and J lost 6 bases. CDR1 SGHAT and CDR2 FQNNGV come from the germline V gene. For the CDR3, the DNA is TGTGCCAGCAGAACAGGGACAGGCGAGCAGTACTTC. As protein: CASRTGTGEQYF.